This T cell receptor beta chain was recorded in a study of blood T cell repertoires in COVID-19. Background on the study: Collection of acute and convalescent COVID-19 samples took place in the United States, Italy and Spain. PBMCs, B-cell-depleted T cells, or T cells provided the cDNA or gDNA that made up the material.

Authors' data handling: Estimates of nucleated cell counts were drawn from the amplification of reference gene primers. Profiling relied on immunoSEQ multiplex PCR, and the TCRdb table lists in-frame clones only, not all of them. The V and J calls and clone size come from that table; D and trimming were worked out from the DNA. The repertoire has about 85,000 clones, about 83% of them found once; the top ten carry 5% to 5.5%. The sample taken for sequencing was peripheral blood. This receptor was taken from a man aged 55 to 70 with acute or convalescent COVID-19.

The CDR3 sequence is CASSSGPYLTSGHQETQYF. CDR3 nucleotide sequence: TGTGCCAGCAGCTCCGGCCCGTACCTGACTAGCGGACACCAAGAGACCCAGTACTTC. V usage is TRBV5-5 and J usage is TRBJ2-5; 9 bases agree with TRBD2. The CDR3 contains 19 residues. Trimming took 3 bases from V and 0 from J; bases not matched to a gene: 15. Germline CDR1 and CDR2: SGHKS and YYEKEE (reference sequence). The full variable domain, in which reference TRBV5-5 and TRBJ2-5 provide the parts outside the CDR3, is DAGVTQSPTHLIKTRGQQVTLRCSPISGHKSVSWYQQVLGQGPQFIFQYYEKEERGRGNFPDRFSARQFPNYSSELNVNALLLGDSALYLCASSSGPYLTSGHQETQYFGPGTRLLVL.